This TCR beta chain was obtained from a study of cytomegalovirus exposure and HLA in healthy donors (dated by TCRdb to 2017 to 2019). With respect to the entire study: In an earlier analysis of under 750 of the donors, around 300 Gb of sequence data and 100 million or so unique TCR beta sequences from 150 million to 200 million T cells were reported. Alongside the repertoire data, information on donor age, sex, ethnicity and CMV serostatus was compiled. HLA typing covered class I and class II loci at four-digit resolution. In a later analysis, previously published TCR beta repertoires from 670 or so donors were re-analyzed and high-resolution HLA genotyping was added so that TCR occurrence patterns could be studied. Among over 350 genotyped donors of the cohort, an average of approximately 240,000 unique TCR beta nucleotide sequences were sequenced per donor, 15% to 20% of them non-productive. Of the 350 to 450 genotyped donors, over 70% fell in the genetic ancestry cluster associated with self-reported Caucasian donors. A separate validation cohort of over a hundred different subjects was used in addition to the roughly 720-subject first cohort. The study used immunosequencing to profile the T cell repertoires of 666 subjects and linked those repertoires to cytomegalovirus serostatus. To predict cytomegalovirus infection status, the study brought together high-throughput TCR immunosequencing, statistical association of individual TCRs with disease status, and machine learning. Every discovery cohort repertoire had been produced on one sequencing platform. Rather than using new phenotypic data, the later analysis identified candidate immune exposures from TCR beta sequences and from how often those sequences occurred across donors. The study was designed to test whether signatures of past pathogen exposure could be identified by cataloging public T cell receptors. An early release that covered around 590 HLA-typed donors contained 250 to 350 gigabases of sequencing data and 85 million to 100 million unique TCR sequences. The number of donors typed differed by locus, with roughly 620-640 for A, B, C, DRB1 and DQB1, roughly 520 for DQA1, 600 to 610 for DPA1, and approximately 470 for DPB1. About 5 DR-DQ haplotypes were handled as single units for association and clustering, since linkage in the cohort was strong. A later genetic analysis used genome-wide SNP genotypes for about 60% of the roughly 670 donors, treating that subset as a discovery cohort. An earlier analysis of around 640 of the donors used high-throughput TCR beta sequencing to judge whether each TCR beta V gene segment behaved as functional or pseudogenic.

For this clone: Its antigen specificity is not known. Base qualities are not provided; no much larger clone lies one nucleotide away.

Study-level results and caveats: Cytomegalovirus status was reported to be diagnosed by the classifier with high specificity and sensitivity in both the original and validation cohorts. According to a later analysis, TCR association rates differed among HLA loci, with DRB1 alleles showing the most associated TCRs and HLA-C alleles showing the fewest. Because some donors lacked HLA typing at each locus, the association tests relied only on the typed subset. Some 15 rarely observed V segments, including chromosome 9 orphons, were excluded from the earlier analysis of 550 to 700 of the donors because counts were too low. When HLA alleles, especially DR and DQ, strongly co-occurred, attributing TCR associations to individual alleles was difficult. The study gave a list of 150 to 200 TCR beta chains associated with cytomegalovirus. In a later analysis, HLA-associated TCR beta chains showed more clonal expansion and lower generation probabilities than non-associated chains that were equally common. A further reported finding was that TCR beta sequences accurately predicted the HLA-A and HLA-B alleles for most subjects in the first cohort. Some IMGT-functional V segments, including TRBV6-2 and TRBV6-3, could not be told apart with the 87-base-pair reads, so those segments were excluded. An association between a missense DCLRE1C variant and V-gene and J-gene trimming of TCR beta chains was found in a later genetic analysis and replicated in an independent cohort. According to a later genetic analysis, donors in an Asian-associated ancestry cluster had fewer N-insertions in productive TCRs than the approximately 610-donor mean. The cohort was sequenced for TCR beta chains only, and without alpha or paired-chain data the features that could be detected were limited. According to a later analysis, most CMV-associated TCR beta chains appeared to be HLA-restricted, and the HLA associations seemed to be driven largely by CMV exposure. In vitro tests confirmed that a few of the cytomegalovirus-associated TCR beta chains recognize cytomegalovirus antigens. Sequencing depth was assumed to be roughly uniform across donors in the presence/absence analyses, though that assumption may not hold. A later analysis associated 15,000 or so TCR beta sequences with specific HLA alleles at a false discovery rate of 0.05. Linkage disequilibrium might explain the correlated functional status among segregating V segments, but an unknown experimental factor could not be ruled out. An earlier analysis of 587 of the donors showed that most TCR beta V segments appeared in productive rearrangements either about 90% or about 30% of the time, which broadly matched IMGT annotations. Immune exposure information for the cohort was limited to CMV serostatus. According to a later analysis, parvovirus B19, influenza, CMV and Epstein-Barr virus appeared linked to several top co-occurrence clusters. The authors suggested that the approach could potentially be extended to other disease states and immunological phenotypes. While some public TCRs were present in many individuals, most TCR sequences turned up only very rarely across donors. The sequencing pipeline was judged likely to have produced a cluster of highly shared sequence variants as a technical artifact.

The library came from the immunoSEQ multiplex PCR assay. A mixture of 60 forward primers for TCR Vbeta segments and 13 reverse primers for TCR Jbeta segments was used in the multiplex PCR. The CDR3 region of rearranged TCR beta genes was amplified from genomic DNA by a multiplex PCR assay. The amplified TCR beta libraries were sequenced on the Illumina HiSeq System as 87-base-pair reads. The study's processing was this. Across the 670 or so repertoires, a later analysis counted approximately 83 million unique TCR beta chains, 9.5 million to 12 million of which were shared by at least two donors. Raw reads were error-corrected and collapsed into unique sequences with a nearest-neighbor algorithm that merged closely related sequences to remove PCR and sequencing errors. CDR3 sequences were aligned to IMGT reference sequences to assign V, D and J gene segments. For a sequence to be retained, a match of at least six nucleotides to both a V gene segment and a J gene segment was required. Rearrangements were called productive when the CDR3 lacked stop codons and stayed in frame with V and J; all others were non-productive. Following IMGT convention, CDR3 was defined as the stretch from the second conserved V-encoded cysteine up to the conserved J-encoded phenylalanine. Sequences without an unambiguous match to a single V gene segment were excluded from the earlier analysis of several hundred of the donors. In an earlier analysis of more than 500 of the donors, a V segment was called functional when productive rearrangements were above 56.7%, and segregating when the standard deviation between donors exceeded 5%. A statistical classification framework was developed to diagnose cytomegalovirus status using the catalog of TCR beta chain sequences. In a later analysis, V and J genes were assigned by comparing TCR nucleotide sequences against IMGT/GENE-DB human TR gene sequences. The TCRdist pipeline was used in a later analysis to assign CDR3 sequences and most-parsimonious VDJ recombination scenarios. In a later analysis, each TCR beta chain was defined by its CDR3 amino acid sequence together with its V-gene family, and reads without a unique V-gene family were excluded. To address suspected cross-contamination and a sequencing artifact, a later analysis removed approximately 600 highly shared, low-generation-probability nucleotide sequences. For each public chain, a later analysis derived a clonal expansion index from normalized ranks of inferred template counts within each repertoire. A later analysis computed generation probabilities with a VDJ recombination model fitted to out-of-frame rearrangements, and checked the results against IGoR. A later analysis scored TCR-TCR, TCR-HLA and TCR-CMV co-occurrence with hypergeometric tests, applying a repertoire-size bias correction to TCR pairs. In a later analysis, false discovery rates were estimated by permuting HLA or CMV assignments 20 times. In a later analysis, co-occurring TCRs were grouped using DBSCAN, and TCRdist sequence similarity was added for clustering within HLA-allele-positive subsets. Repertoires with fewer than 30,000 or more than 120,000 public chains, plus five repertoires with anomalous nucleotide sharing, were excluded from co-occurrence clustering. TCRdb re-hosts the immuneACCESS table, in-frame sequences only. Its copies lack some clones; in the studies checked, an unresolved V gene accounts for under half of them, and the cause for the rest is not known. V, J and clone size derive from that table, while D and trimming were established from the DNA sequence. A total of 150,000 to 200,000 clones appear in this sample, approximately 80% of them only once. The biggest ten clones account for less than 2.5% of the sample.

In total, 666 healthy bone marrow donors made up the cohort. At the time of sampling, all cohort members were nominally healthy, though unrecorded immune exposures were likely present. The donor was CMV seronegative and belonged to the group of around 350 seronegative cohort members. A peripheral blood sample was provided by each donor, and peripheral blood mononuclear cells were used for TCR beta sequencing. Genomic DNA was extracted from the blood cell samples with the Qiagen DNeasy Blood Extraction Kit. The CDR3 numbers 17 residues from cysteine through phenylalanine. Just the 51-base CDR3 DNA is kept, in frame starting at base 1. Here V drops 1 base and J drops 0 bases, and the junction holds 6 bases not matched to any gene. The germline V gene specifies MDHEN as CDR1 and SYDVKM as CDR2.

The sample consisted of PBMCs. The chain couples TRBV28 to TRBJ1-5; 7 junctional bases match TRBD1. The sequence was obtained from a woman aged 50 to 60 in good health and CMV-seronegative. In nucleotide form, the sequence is TGTGCCAGCAGTTTATATAGGGGACAGCCTAGCAATCAGCCCCAGCATTTT. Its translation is CASSLYRGQPSNQPQHF. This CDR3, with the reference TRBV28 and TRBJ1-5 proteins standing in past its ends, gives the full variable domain DVKVTQSSRYLVKRTGEKVFLECVQDMDHENMFWYRQDPGLGLRLIYFSYDVKMKEKGDIPEGYSVSREKKERFSLILESASTNQTSMYLCASSLYRGQPSNQPQHFGDGTRLSIL.